This is a list of T cell receptor beta chains from one sample in a study of pediatric ulcerative colitis. Clones were sequenced by immunoSEQ multiplex PCR, and TCRdb holds only the in-frame ones, with some missing. Of some 25,000 clones in the sample, 55% to 85% were seen once. Sequences were obtained from gut tissue. The receptor source for this set is a boy between 10 and 17 years old with severe ulcerative colitis. The CDR3 runs from the conserved cysteine through the conserved F or W. The order of the fields is V gene, clone size, J gene, D gene, CDR3 protein, CDR3 DNA. A D gene is named only where the DNA matches it firmly. A clone size is listed for some rows: how often the clone was seen (once, few, many), or a class if it is expanded.

TRBV7-2	NA	TRBJ2-7	TRBD2	CASSTSGRASEQYF	TGTGCCAGCAGCACTAGCGGGAGGGCCTCCGAGCAGTACTTC
TRBV5-1	NA	TRBJ2-7	NA	CASSSYSLSNEQYF	TGCGCCAGCAGCTCCTACTCCCTTAGTAACGAGCAGTACTTC
TRBV19	once	TRBJ1-5	TRBD1	CASSIGDRFNQPQHF	TGTGCCAGTAGTATCGGGGACAGATTCAATCAGCCCCAGCATTTT
TRBV7-2	NA	TRBJ2-3	NA	CASSLRGVGDTDTQYF	TGTGCCAGCAGCTTAAGAGGGGTGGGGGACACAGATACGCAGTATTTT
TRBV2	NA	TRBJ1-1	TRBD1	CASAPIQGAEAFF	TGTGCCAGCGCTCCAATACAGGGGGCGGAAGCTTTCTTT
TRBV7-9	NA	TRBJ2-7	TRBD2	CASTEEGLAGRQEQYF	TGTGCCAGCACCGAGGAGGGTCTAGCGGGACGGCAAGAGCAGTACTTC
TRBV30	NA	TRBJ1-1	NA	CAWSGNMNTEAFF	TGTGCCTGGAGTGGGAATATGAACACTGAAGCTTTCTTT
TRBV7-9	NA	TRBJ1-1	NA	CASIRVNTEAFF	TGTGCCAGCATCAGGGTGAACACTGAAGCTTTCTTT
TRBV7-2	once	TRBJ2-7	NA	CASSLGIHHSYEQYF	TGTGCCAGCAGCTTAGGGATACACCACTCCTACGAGCAGTACTTC
TRBV25-1	NA	TRBJ2-5	TRBD1	CASSEGPDRAKQETQYF	TGTGCCAGCAGTGAGGGGCCCGACAGGGCCAAACAAGAGACCCAGTACTTC
TRBV5-1	NA	TRBJ1-3	NA	CASSPSPGFGNTIYF	TGCGCCAGCAGCCCGAGCCCAGGGTTTGGAAACACCATATATTTT
TRBV19	NA	TRBJ2-5	TRBD2	CASRLAGGPQETQYF	TGTGCCAGCAGACTAGCGGGAGGGCCCCAAGAGACCCAGTACTTC
TRBV15	NA	TRBJ2-5	NA	CATSTRTSQETQYF	TGTGCCACCAGCACCCGGACAAGTCAAGAGACCCAGTACTTC
TRBV10-2	NA	TRBJ1-1	NA	CASRPGEGRVTEAFF	TGCGCCAGCAGGCCTGGCGAAGGGCGAGTAACTGAAGCTTTCTTT
TRBV5-8	NA	TRBJ2-3	NA	CASSLGFVGSGRSSTDTQYF	TGTGCCAGCAGCTTGGGATTCGTGGGTAGCGGAAGGTCTAGCACAGATACGCAGTATTTT
TRBV11-3	few	TRBJ2-4	NA	CASSGVKGGENIQYF	TGTGCCAGCAGTGGGGTCAAGGGCGGGGAAAACATTCAGTACTTC
TRBV2	NA	TRBJ2-3	NA	CASSGGTPRTDTQYF	TGTGCCAGCAGTGGGGGGACCCCAAGGACAGATACGCAGTATTTT
TRBV4-2	NA	TRBJ2-7	NA	CASSQERSRGDSYEQYF	TGTGCCAGCAGCCAAGAGAGGAGTAGAGGAGACTCCTACGAGCAGTACTTC
TRBV4-1	NA	TRBJ2-2	TRBD2	CASQPTPSGRADGELFF	TGCGCCAGCCAGCCCACTCCTAGCGGGAGGGCCGACGGGGAGCTGTTTTTT
TRBV7-9	medium-sized	TRBJ1-2	NA	CASSFRVSGYYGYTF	TGTGCCAGCAGCTTCAGGGTATCCGGCTACTATGGCTACACCTTC
TRBV6-1	NA	TRBJ2-3	TRBD2	CASTPLAGRVDTQYF	TGTGCCAGCACCCCACTAGCGGGAAGGGTAGATACGCAGTATTTT
TRBV5-1	NA	TRBJ2-7	NA	CASSARQTSSYEQYF	TGCGCCAGCAGCGCCCGACAGACGAGCTCCTACGAGCAGTACTTC
TRBV6-5	NA	TRBJ1-2	NA	CASSPGPWGYTF	TGTGCCAGCAGTCCGGGACCTTGGGGCTACACCTTC
TRBV21-1	few	TRBJ2-7	NA	CASSKGGPYEQYF	TGTGCCAGCAGCAAGGGAGGGCCCTACGAGCAGTACTTC
TRBV10-2	NA	TRBJ2-1	TRBD1	CASSEPGQGNEQFF	TGCGCCAGCAGTGAACCGGGACAGGGAAATGAGCAGTTCTTC
TRBV2	NA	TRBJ2-5	NA	CASIGLDQETQYF	TGTGCCAGCATCGGGCTAGATCAAGAGACCCAGTACTTC
TRBV11-3	NA	TRBJ2-1	NA	CASSLMGGYNEQFF	TGTGCCAGCAGCTTGATGGGCGGGTACAATGAGCAGTTCTTC
TRBV4-1	NA	TRBJ2-5	TRBD2	CASSQRASGQGETQYF	TGCGCCAGCAGCCAGAGGGCTAGCGGGCAGGGGGAGACCCAGTACTTC
TRBV5-5	NA	TRBJ2-3	TRBD1	CASSLGLGTGTDTQYF	TGTGCCAGCAGCTTGGGTCTGGGGACAGGCACAGATACGCAGTATTTT
TRBV7-3	NA	TRBJ2-2	NA	CASSLWDTGELFF	TGTGCCAGCAGCTTATGGGACACCGGGGAGCTGTTTTTT